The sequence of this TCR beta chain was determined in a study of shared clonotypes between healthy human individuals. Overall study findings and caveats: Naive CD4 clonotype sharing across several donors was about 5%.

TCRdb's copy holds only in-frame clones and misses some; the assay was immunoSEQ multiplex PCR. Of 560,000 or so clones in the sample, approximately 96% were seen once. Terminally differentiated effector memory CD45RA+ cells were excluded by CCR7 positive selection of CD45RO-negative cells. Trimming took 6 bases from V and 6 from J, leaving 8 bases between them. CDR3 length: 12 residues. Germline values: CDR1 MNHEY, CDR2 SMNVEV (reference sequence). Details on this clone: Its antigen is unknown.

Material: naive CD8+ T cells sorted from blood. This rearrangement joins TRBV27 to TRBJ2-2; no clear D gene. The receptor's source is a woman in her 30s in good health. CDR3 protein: CASSPDSGELFF. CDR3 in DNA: TGTGCCAGCAGCCCTGATTCCGGGGAGCTGTTTTTT.